Reported below is one T cell receptor (beta chain). This sample was included in a study of blood T cell repertoires in COVID-19. Study-level information: Sources were T cells, B-cell-depleted T cells, or PBMCs; the material itself was cDNA or gDNA.

Per the authors' pipeline: Scientists estimated how many nucleated cells there were by amplifying reference gene primers. Sequencing used immunoSEQ multiplex PCR; TCRdb keeps in-frame clones, though not all of them. V and J calls and clone size are as listed in that table; D and trimming were resolved from the DNA. Of around 160,000 clones in the sample, roughly 86% were seen once. The sequencing input was peripheral blood. The receptor's source is a young man with acute or convalescent COVID-19.

The DNA of the CDR3 is TGTGCCAGCATGCAGGGGGTTAACACTGAAGCTTTCTTT. As protein: CASMQGVNTEAFF. The chain employs TRBV2 and TRBJ1-1; TRBD1 matches at 7 bases. J gave up 2 bases and V 7 bases, and 4 bases lay outside the gene matches. CDR1 and CDR2 (germline): SNHLY, FYNNEI. This CDR3 spans 13 amino acids.